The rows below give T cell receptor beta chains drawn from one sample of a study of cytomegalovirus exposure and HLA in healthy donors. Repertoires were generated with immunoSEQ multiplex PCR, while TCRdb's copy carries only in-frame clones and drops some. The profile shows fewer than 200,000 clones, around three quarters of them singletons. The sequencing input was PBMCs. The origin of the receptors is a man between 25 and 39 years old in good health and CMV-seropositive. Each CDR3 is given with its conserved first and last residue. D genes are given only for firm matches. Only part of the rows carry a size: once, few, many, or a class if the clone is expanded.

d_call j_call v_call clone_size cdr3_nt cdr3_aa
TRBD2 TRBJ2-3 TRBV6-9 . TGTGCCAGCAGTTATAGGCGGGGGGATTCCACAGATACGCAGTATTTT CASSYRRGDSTDTQYF
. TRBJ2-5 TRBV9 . TGTGCCAGCAGCGACGGAACAGGTTACCAAGAGACCCAGTACTTC CASSDGTGYQETQYF
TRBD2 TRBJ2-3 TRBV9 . TGTGCCAGCAGCAGGACTAGCGGGGGCCCCAGTGTCACAGATACGCAGTATTTT CASSRTSGGPSVTDTQYF
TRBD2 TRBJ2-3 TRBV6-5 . TGTGCCAGCTCGGCGGGCAGCGGGGGCACAGATACGCAGTATTTT CASSAGSGGTDTQYF
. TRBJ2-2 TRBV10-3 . TGTGCCATCAGCACCGGGACACCCGCGGGCGGGGAGCTGTTTTTT CAISTGTPAGGELFF
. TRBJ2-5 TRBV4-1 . TGCGCCAGCAGCCGGGGCCCGATAGAGACCCAGTACTTC CASSRGPIETQYF
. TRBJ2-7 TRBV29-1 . TGCAGCGTTCGGGGGAGCGCCTACGAGCAGTACTTC CSVRGSAYEQYF
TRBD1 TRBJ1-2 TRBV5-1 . TGCGCCAGCAGCGATACCGGGACAGGCGGCTCTGGAGGCTACACCTTC CASSDTGTGGSGGYTF
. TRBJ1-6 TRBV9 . TGTGCCAGCAGCGTAGCGGGACTCGTTAATTCACCCCTCCACTTT CASSVAGLVNSPLHF
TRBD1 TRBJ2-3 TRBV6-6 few TGTGCCATCGGCGGGCAGGGGGATGATACGCAGTATTTT CAIGGQGDDTQYF
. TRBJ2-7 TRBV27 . TGTGCCAGCAGTTTCATCTCCTACGAGCAGTACTTC CASSFISYEQYF
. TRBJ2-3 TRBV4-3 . TGCGCCAGCAGCCAAGAGGGGGGTCATACGCAGTATTTT CASSQEGGHTQYF
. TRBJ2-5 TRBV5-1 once TGCGCCAGCAGCACCTTGGGGGGAGAGACCCAGTACTTC CASSTLGGETQYF
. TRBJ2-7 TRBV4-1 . TGCGCCAGCAGCCAAGAAGTCAGGACCTACGAGCAGTACTTC CASSQEVRTYEQYF
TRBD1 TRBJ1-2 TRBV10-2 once TGCGCCAGCAGCGGTACAGGGGTTCTCGGTGGCTACACCTTC CASSGTGVLGGYTF
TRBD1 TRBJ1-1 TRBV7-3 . TGTGCCAGCAGACCAGGGGGACAGGCGGGTGAAGCTTTCTTT CASRPGGQAGEAFF
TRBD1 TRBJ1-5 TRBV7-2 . TGTGCCAGCAGCGCAGACAGGGGAAATCAGCCCCAGCATTTT CASSADRGNQPQHF
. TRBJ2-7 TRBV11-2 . TGTGCCAGCAGCTTAGCAACAGAGTCCACCTACGAGCAGTACTTC CASSLATESTYEQYF
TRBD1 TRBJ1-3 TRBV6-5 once TGTGCCAGCAGTCGAGGGACAGGGGCTGGAAACACCATATATTTT CASSRGTGAGNTIYF
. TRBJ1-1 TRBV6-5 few TGTGCCAGCAGTTACTCAGGGGGAATAATTGAAGCTTTCTTT CASSYSGGIIEAFF
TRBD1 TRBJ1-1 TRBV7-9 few TGTGCCAGCAGCCCACAGGGGGGCACTGAAGCTTTCTTT CASSPQGGTEAFF
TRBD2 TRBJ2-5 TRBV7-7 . TGTGCCAGCAGCTTAGAAGTGACTAGCGGGGGGACTCCATGGACCCAGTACTTC CASSLEVTSGGTPWTQYF
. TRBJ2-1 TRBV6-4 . TGTGCCAGCAGCGAGGGACTCTACAATGAGCAGTTCTTC CASSEGLYNEQFF
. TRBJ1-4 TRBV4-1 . TGCGCCAGCAGCCAAGTGGGGGGGGAGGAAAAACTGTTTTTT CASSQVGGEEKLFF
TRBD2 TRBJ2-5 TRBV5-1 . TGCGCCAGCAGCCAGACTAGCTCCATGGAGACCCAGTACTTC CASSQTSSMETQYF
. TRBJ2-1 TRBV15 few TGTGCCACCAGCAGGGCCGGGGGTGAGCAGTTCTTC CATSRAGGEQFF
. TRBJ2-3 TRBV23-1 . TGCGCCAGTCTAGTGGGGGGAATGGTAGATACGCAGTATTTT CASLVGGMVDTQYF
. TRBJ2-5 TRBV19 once TGTGCCAGTAGTATCCCCCTCGACAGTTCCCAGGAGACCCAGTACTTC CASSIPLDSSQETQYF
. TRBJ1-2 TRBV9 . TGTGCCAGCAGCGTAGATACGGACTATGGCTACACCTTC CASSVDTDYGYTF
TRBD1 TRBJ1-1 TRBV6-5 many TGTGCCAGCAGAAAGGTAGCAGGGGGCACTGAAGCTTTCTTT CASRKVAGGTEAFF
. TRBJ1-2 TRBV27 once TGTGCCAGCAGTTTTCGGGGGTCGACAGGCTACACCTTC CASSFRGSTGYTF
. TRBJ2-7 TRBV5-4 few TGTGCCAGCAGCTTGTCCGGGGTAAACTCCTACGAGCAGTACTTC CASSLSGVNSYEQYF
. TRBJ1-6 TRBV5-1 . TGCGCCAGCAGCATTGAGGGTGGCTCACCCCTCCACTTT CASSIEGGSPLHF
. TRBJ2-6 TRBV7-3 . TGTGCCAGCAGCCCGTCCCCCTCTGGGGCCAACGTCCTGACTTTC CASSPSPSGANVLTF
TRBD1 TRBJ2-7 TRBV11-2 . TGTGCCAGCAGCTCATGGACAGGCCACGAGCAGTACTTC CASSSWTGHEQYF
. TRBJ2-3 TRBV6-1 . TGTGCCAGCACGGGGAAGGGTGTTAGCACAGATACGCAGTATTTT CASTGKGVSTDTQYF
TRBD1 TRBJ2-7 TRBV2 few TGTGCCAGCAGAGATCGGACAGGGGGCCACGAGCAGTACTTC CASRDRTGGHEQYF
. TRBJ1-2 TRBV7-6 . TGTGCCAGCAGCCCTAGACAGGAAGCTAACTATGGCTACACCTTC CASSPRQEANYGYTF
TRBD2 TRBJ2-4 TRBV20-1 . TGCAGTGCCACGGGGGGGAACATTCAGTACTTC CSATGGNIQYF
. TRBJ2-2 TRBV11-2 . TGTGCCAGCAGCTTTAGTCTCAGGGGCACCGGGGAGCTGTTTTTT CASSFSLRGTGELFF
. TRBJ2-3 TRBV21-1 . TGTGCCAGCAGCAAATGTGAGACAGCCCAACAGGATACGCAGTATTTT CASSKCETAQQDTQYF
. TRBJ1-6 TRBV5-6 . TGTGCCAGCAGCTTTTCGAATTCACCCCTCCACTTT CASSFSNSPLHF
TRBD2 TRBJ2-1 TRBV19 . TGTGCCAGTAGTCCCACCGTCAGCGGGGGGCTCTACAATGAGCAGTTCTTC CASSPTVSGGLYNEQFF
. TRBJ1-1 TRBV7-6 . TGTGCCAGCAGCCCTCACCAGGGTTCCGAAGCTTTCTTT CASSPHQGSEAFF
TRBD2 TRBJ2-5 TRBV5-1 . TGCGCCAGCAGCCCGACCGCCGGGACTAGCGGGGTGGAGACCCAGTACTTC CASSPTAGTSGVETQYF
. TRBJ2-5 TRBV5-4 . TGTGCCAGCAGCCTGGGACAATCCCAAGAGACCCAGTACTTC CASSLGQSQETQYF
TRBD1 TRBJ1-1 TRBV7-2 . TGTGCCAGCAGCAAAGACAGGGGAGGGAACACTGAAGCTTTCTTT CASSKDRGGNTEAFF
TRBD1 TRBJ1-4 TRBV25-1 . TGTGCCAGCAGTGAACCGGGACAGGGGGCAGCTAATGAAAAACTGTTTTTT CASSEPGQGAANEKLFF
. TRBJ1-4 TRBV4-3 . TGCGCCAGCAGCCAAGAACGAGGGGCGGGAGAAAAACTGTTTTTT CASSQERGAGEKLFF
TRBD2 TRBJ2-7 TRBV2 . TGTGCCAGCAGTGAAGCGACTAGCGGGGCCTACGAGCAGTACTTC CASSEATSGAYEQYF
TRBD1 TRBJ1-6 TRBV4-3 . TGCGCCAGCAGCCAAGGAGGACAGGTTTTTAATTCACCCCTCCACTTT CASSQGGQVFNSPLHF
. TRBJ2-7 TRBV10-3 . TGTGCCATCAGTGAGTTGGCAGGGGCCTACGAGCAGTACTTC CAISELAGAYEQYF
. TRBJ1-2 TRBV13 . TGTGCCAGCAGCTTAGGCCTAAACGGCAGGGAGGGCGGCTACACCTTC CASSLGLNGREGGYTF
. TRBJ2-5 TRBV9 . TGTGCCAGCAGCGTAGCCCAGGTCCGTGGGGCGACCCAGTACTTC CASSVAQVRGATQYF
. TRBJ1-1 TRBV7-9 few TGTGCCAGCAGCTCGGGCAGGGATACTGAAGCTTTCTTT CASSSGRDTEAFF
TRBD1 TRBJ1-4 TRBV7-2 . TGTGCCAGCAGCTCAACAGGGGGTGAGGAAAAACTGTTTTTT CASSSTGGEEKLFF
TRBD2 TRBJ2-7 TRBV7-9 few TGTGCCAGCAGCTCCACTAGCGGGGCCGCCTACGAGCAGTACTTC CASSSTSGAAYEQYF